A few counts support the clone carrying this T cell receptor beta chain. This record belongs to a study of T cells in Graves' hyperthyroidism and ophthalmopathy. V gave up 5 bases and J gave up 0 bases, with 17 bases separating them. The CDR3 sequence is 17 residues long. Germline V lookup: CDR1 SGHAT, CDR2 FQDESV (reference sequence). RNA transcripts served as the template for amplifying TCR beta CDR3 regions. First-round RT-PCR with HTBI primers amplified the TCR CDR3 region. TCRdb redid the calling of the multiplex PCR reads with MiXCR, one entry per CDR3 protein. The repertoire consists of hundreds of thousands of distinct CDR3 sequences, with 14% to 15% occurring once and the leading ten covering 30% to 35%.

The sequence came from a woman aged 25 to 45 with Graves' hyperthyroidism. The specimen was blood. This chain uses TRBV11-1 with TRBJ2-1; D could derive from TRBD1 or TRBD2 (5 bases each). The CDR3 nucleotides are TGTGCCAGCAGCCCCCTAGGGAGTCAGGGCTCCTACAATGAGCAGTTCTTC. Protein sequence: CASSPLGSQGSYNEQFF.